This T cell receptor (beta chain) was captured in a study of T cell responses to AZD1222 COVID-19 vaccine. V shed 0 bases and J shed 5 bases, with 19 bases lying between them. The germline gives CDR1 LGHDT, CDR2 YNNKEL (reference sequence). The CDR3 extends over 17 amino acids. For this clone: Its antigen is still unknown.

Assay: immunoSEQ multiplex PCR; the TCRdb copy retains only in-frame clones and omits some. The sample shows 96,000 or so clones, 70% to 90% of them seen only once. General study findings and limits: An increase in Spike-specific TCR breadth and depth was observed after two AZD1222 doses.

The chain carries TRBV3-1 (or the pseudogene TRBV3-2) and TRBJ1-2; D may be TRBD1 (5 bases). The TCR sequence derives from an adult in good health. This sample comprised peripheral blood, obtained on day 0 of AZD1222 vaccination. The CDR3 sequence is CASSQEGLVGGNYGYTF. CDR3 sequence (DNA): TGTGCCAGCAGCCAAGAAGGGTTGGTCGGGGGGAATTATGGCTACACCTTC.